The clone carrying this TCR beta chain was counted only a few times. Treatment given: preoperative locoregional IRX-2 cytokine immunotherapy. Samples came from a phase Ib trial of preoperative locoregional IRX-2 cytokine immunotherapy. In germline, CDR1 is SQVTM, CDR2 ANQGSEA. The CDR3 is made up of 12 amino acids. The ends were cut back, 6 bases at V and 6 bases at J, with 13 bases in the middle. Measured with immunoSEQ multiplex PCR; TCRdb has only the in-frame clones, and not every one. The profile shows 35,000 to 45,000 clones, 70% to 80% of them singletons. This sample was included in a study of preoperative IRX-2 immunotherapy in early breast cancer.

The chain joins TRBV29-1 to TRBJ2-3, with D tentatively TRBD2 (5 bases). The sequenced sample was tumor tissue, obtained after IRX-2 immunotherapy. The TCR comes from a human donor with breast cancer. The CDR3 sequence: CSVIPGSDTQYF. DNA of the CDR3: TGCAGCGTAATTCCGGGGTCTGATACGCAGTATTTT.